The 3 T cell receptor beta chains reported below all come from one sample, sequenced in a study of blood T cell repertoires in COVID-19. Clones were read by immunoSEQ multiplex PCR, and TCRdb kept only the in-frame ones, dropping some. The table includes 130,000 to 150,000 clones, approximately 85% detected once. The sample comprised peripheral blood. Every receptor here comes from a woman between 55 and 75 years old with COVID-19, enrolled during active disease.

The CDR3 protein is CAISGWGTGVGEQFF. CDR3 coding DNA: TGTGCCATCAGCGGCTGGGGGACAGGGGTTGGTGAGCAGTTCTTC. The chain recombines TRBV10-3 with TRBJ2-1; 10 bases are shared with TRBD1. The CDR3 runs 15 residues. Trimming took 6 bases from V and 9 from J; bases not matched to a gene: 11. The germline CDR1 and CDR2 sequences are ENHRY and SYGVKD.

The V and J genes are TRBV7-2 and TRBJ1-1, with D possibly matching TRBD1 (6 bases). Trimming removed 1 base at V and 8 bases at J, with 11 bases between. The CDR3 length is 13 residues. Germline V gene lookup returns CDR1 SGHTA and CDR2 FQGNSA. CDR3 DNA sequence: TGTGCCAGCAGCTTAGAGGGGGGGAGCGAAGCTTTCTTT. Amino acid sequence: CASSLEGGSEAFF.

The CDR3 loop is CAISAPDSGNTIYF. The CDR3 DNA is TGTGCCATCAGTGCCCCGGACAGTGGAAACACCATATATTTT. V is TRBV10-3 and J is TRBJ1-3, with D perhaps matching TRBD1 (6 bases). CDR1 and CDR2 (germline): ENHRY, SYGVKD. V lost 4 bases, J lost 3 bases, and 10 bases lay in between. This CDR3 region has 14 residues.